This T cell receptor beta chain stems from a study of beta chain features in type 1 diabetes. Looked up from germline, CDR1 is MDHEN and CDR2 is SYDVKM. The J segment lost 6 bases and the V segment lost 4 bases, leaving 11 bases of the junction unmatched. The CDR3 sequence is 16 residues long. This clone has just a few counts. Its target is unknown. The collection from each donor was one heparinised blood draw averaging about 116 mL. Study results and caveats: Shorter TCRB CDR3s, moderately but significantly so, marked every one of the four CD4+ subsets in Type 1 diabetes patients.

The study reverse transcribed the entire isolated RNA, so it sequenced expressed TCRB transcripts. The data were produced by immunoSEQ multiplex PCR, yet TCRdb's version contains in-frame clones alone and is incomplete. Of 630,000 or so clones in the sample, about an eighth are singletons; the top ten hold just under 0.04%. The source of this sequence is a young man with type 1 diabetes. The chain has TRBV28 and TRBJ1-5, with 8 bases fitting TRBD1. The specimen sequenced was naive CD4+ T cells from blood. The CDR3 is CASSSFWTGNTQPQHF. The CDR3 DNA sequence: TGTGCCAGCAGTTCATTTTGGACAGGGAATACTCAGCCCCAGCATTTT.